Ten or more counts support the clone carrying this T cell receptor (beta chain). Its cognate antigen is unknown. This sample stems from a study of neurological immune-mediated disorders. Findings of the study overall: Multiple sclerosis, the disease with the least TCR clonal expansion, fell below healthy controls, whereas HTLV-1-associated myelopathy showed the most.

Deletions cut 4 bases from V and 3 bases from J, with 10 bases between. The CDR3 contains 13 residues. Germline V lookup: CDR1 MDHEN, CDR2 SYDVKM. TCRdb re-called the 5' RACE reads with MiXCR, one entry per CDR3 protein. The repertoire includes over 45,000 distinct CDR3 sequences, over 5.5% of them detected once, and approximately 1.5% sits in the top ten. The chain recombines TRBV28 with TRBJ2-7; D not resolved. The receptor's source is a woman aged 18 to 35 with multiple sclerosis. Sequenced material: CD4+ T cells from blood. The CDR3 DNA reads TGTGCCAGCAGTTACGGACGGAGCTACGAGCAGTACTTC. This gives the protein CASSYGRSYEQYF.